This T cell receptor beta chain derives from a study of blood T cell repertoires in COVID-19 (dated by TCRdb to 2018 to 2021). Regarding the study in general: Collaborator samples came from the United States, Italy and Spain and covered acute and convalescent phases of COVID-19. The material from the prospective study consisted of cDNA or gDNA derived from T cells, B-cell-depleted T cells, or PBMCs. Subjects who had been exposed to COVID-19, were actively infected with it, or had recovered from it provided the deeply sampled blood TCRbeta repertoires that made up the dataset. The repertoires were released in a freely available public database intended as a resource for research on the immune response to SARS-CoV-2. Samples came from the ongoing ImmuneRACE study (first 160 participants) plus 1,254 subjects from 6 global collaborators. Sample metadata almost always included a de-identified subject ID, COVID-19 status, age in years and sex. Where HLA class I and class II types were available, the types were taken from metadata supplied by the sample provider, not from assay-based typing. The paper as a whole reports these results and caveats: Clinical and demographic metadata were provided uncurated, with the amount varying by source and participant.

TCRbeta CDR3 regions were amplified from genomic DNA using the immunoSEQ Assay, a bias-controlled multiplex PCR. As for the original processing: Nucleated cell counts per sample were estimated from amplification of reference gene primers within the assay. To quantify the absolute abundance of each unique TCRbeta CDR3 rearrangement, sequence reads were collapsed and filtered. For each sample, productive Simpson clonality was calculated by taking the square root of Simpson's diversity index across productive rearrangements. TCRdb holds this immuneACCESS table with in-frame rearrangements only. Some clones are missing; in checked studies, unresolved V genes explain under half, and the rest has no known cause. Clone size and the V and J calls come from that table; the DNA yielded D and trimming. This sample is represented by 200,000 to 250,000 clones; 65% to 85% of them were singletons. The ten largest make up 7.4% of the sample.

Of note for this clone: Its antigen is unknown. Per-base quality was not reported, and no clone a single base away is much larger than it.

The CDR3 runs 16 residues from the cysteine to the phenylalanine. CDR3 DNA is the only sequence kept; it has 48 bases, read in frame from the first base. The V end loses 3 bases and the J end loses 4 bases, and a stretch of 17 bases separates them. Taken from the germline V gene (reference sequence), the CDR1 and CDR2 loops are MNHEY and SMNVEV. In the prospective study, participants were roughly 18 to 95 years old, resided in about two dozen geographic areas of the United States, and were enrolled through a virtual design. To assign participants to cohorts, the prospective study relied on clinical history that participants themselves reported in a screening survey and a study questionnaire. In the prospective study, mobile phlebotomists collected whole blood, serum and a nasopharyngeal or oropharyngeal swab from each participant. Prospective study participants could optionally give additional blood draws and questionnaires over an approximately two-month period. Before DNA extraction, blood samples from the prospective study were shipped at room temperature or frozen.

Recombination joined TRBV27 with TRBJ2-3; the D region possibly corresponds to TRBD2 (6 bases align). Input material: PBMCs or T cells enriched from blood (not recorded which). This TCR derives from a woman in her forties with acute COVID-19. The nucleotides read TGTGCCAGCAGTTTCCAACCCCGGGACTCCTCAGATACGCAGTATTTT. This yields the protein CASSFQPRDSSDTQYF.